These 2 T cell receptor beta chains were sequenced from one sample in a study of brain T cells in children with intractable seizures (dated by TCRdb to about 2021). Library preparation employed the immunoSEQ multiplex PCR assay. Held by TCRdb, this immuneACCESS table contains in-frame sequences only and omits some clones. Under half of the omission traces to an unresolved V gene where checked; the cause of the rest is unknown. The sample yields about 340,000 clones; over 90% were counted once. Around 5% of the sample is taken by the ten largest. What this sample's time point label stands for: blood from clinic visit 5 months post-surgery; TSC patient then seizure free. The sequenced sample was peripheral blood, obtained about 5 months after surgery. The receptors derive from a boy less than two years old with tuberous sclerosis and intractable seizures.

The chain couples TRBV5-1 to TRBJ2-1, with 8 bases fitting TRBD2. The CDR3 is made up of 15 amino acids. CDR1 and CDR2 (germline): SGHRS, YFSETQ. Trimming removed 0 bases from V and 7 bases from J; junction bases left unmatched: 6. In DNA, the CDR3 is TGCGCCAGCAGCTTGGTGGGACTAGGGATTAATGAGCAGTTCTTC. The encoded protein is CASSLVGLGINEQFF.

The J gene is TRBJ1-2, the V gene TRBV30; no clear D gene. Trimming took off 4 bases at V and 4 bases at J, with 16 bases between the two ends. The CDR3 has 14 amino acids. From germline, CDR1 is GTSNPN and CDR2 SVGIG (reference sequence). The CDR3 DNA reads TGTGCCTGGACCCTCCCGGGTACGGGCTATGGCTACACCTTC. Translating it yields CAWTLPGTGYGYTF.